This is a list of T cell receptor beta chains from one sample in a study of vaccination and CD4 T cells after COVID-19. Each CDR3 protein is one row after TCRdb ran MiXCR on the PCR reads. This sample has over 15,000 distinct CDR3 sequences, with more than 25% found just once. Antigens of these TCRs are unknown. Source material: cultured CD4+ T cells from blood. The receptor source for this set is a human donor with COVID-19. Both conserved end residues are part of each CDR3. The order of the fields is J gene, clone size, D gene, V gene, CDR3 length, CDR3 DNA, CDR3 protein. D genes are given only for firm matches. Clone size appears in some rows only: once, few, many, or a class for an expanded clone.

>TRBJ2-2|few|NA|TRBV20-1|14
TGCAGTGCTAGAGTACAGCACTCAGGAGGGGAGCTGTTTTTT
CSARVQHSGGELFF
>TRBJ1-2|NA|NA|TRBV12-3/TRBV12-4|13
TGTGCCAGCAGTTTAGTGACATCCTATGGCTACACCTTC
CASSLVTSYGYTF
>TRBJ1-2|NA|TRBD1|TRBV11-2|15
TGTGCCAGCAGCCCCCGACAGGGGGCCAACTATGGCTACACCTTC
CASSPRQGANYGYTF
>TRBJ2-5|NA|NA|TRBV6-1|13
TGTGCCAGCAGACCAGGGTTTTCGGAGACCCAGTACTTC
CASRPGFSETQYF
>TRBJ1-5|NA|NA|TRBV6-1|14
TGTGCCAGCAGCCGTCGGGAAGGCAATCAGCCCCAGCATTTT
CASSRREGNQPQHF
>TRBJ1-6|few|TRBD1|TRBV28|16
TGTGCCAGCAGTTTGACACGACAGGGGACGGGTATACCCCTCCACTTT
CASSLTRQGTGIPLHF
>TRBJ2-3|NA|NA|TRBV12-3/TRBV12-4|14
TGTGCCAGCAGTTTTTTGCCTAGCACAGATACGCAGTATTTT
CASSFLPSTDTQYF
>TRBJ1-2|NA|TRBD1|TRBV3-1|12
TGTGCCAGCAGCCAAGCGGCAGGGGGAGGCACCTTC
CASSQAAGGGTF
>TRBJ2-5|few|TRBD2|TRBV5-4|15
TGTGCCAGCAGCTTGGAAGCGGGGGTCGGGGGGACCCAGTACTTC
CASSLEAGVGGTQYF
>TRBJ1-1|NA|NA|TRBV10-2|12
TGCGCCAGCAGCAGCGGACAGCCAGAAGCTTTCTTT
CASSSGQPEAFF
>TRBJ2-2|few|TRBD1|TRBV5-4|15
TGTGCCAGCAGCTTGGCCGGACAGGGACCCCGGGAGCTGTTTTTT
CASSLAGQGPRELFF
>TRBJ1-1|NA|TRBD1|TRBV15|14
TGTGCCACCAGCTCCGGGGACAGGTCGACTGAAGCTTTCTTT
CATSSGDRSTEAFF
>TRBJ2-5|NA|NA|TRBV20-1|12
TGCAGTGCTCTAGGGCTCCAAGAGACCCAGTACTTC
CSALGLQETQYF
>TRBJ2-5|few|TRBD2|TRBV6-1|18
TGTGCCAGCAACCCGGGACTAGCGGGGGGGCCTTTAGGGGAGACCCAGTACTTC
CASNPGLAGGPLGETQYF
>TRBJ2-2|few|TRBD1|TRBV6-1|14
TGTGCCAGCAGTGGCGACAGGGGCCGTGGGGAGCTGTTTTTT
CASSGDRGRGELFF
>TRBJ2-3|few|NA|TRBV11-3|11
TGTGCCAGCAGCCCCCAAAGTACGCAGTATTTT
CASSPQSTQYF
>TRBJ1-5|NA|NA|TRBV12-3/TRBV12-4|13
TGTGCCAGCACCTCACAGGGATCTCAGCCCCAGCATTTT
CASTSQGSQPQHF
>TRBJ1-5|few|NA|TRBV10-2|18
TGCGCCAGCAGTGGGACGCAGGGGCACCCTTATAGCAATCAGCCCCAGCATTTT
CASSGTQGHPYSNQPQHF
>TRBJ1-5|few|NA|TRBV5-8|13
TGTGCCAGCAGTTTGGAAGGGGCCGGGCCCCAGCATTTT
CASSLEGAGPQHF
>TRBJ1-1|NA|NA|TRBV7-6|15
TGTGCCAGCAGCTTAGCCAGGGCCAGGGACACTGAAGCTTTCTTT
CASSLARARDTEAFF